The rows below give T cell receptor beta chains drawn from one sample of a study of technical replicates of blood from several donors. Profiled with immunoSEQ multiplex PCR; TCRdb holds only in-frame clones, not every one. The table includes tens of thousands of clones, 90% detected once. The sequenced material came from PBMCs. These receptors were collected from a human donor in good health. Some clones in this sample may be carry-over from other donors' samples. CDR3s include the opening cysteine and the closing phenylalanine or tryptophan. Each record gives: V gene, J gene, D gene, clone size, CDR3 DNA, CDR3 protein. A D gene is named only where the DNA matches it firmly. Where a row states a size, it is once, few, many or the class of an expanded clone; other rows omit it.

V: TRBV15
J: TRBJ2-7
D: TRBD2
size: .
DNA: TGTGCCACCAGCTTTTGGGAGGGCCGAGATCACGAGCAGTACTTC
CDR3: CATSFWEGRDHEQYF

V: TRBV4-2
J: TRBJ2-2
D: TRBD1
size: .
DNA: TGTGCCAGCAGCCAATTCAGAGGGGGCCTCACCGGGGAGCTGTTTTTT
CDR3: CASSQFRGGLTGELFF

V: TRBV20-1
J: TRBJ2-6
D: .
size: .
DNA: TGCAGTGACAGCTCCCTAAACGTCCTGACTTTC
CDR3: CSDSSLNVLTF

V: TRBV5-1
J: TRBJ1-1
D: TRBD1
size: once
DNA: TGCGCCAGCAGCTTGGCCACGGGACAGATACAGAATGAAGCTTTCTTT
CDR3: CASSLATGQIQNEAFF

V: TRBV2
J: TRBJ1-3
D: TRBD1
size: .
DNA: TGTGCCAGCAGGATTTTCAGGGGGACGGGTGGAAACACCATATATTTT
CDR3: CASRIFRGTGGNTIYF

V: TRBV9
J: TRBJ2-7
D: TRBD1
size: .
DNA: TGTGCCAGCAGCGTAGATTTTGACAGGGGGCGCGAGCAGTACTTC
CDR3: CASSVDFDRGREQYF

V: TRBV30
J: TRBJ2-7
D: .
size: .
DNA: TGTGCCTGGAGTGTCTTTAACTACGAGCAGTACTTC
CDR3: CAWSVFNYEQYF

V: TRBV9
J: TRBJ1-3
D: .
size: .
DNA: TGTGCCAGCAGCGCCCGGACTGACTCTGGAAACACCATATATTTT
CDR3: CASSARTDSGNTIYF

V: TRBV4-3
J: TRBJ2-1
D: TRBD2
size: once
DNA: TGCGCCAGCAGCCAAGGCTACCCAGCGGGGGGGGCCGGCAATGAGCAGTTCTTC
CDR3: CASSQGYPAGGAGNEQFF

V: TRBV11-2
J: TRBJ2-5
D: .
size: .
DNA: TGTGCCAGCAGCTTAGCGTTTAGATCGGAGACCCAGTACTTC
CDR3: CASSLAFRSETQYF

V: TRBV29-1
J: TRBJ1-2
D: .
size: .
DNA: TGCAGCGCTGCAGACGACAGATTTAGGAGCGGCTACACCTTC
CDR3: CSAADDRFRSGYTF

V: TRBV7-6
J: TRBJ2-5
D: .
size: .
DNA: TGTGCCAGCAGCTTACAACCCCGGGGGTTAGAGACCCAGTACTTC
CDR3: CASSLQPRGLETQYF

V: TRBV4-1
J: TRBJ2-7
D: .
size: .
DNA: TGCGCCAGCAGCCCTCCCTCCTACGAGCAGTACTTC
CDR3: CASSPPSYEQYF

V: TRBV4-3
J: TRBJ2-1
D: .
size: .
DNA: TGCGCCAGCAGCCACACAGGGGGGGATGAGCAGTTCTTC
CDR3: CASSHTGGDEQFF

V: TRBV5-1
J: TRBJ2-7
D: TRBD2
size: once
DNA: TGCGCCAGCAGCGCGGGGGGACTCTCCTACGAGCAGTACTTC
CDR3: CASSAGGLSYEQYF

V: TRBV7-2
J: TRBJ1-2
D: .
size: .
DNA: TGTGCCAGCAGCCCAGGCCTGTCCGGGAGGGGAAATAGCTATGGCTACACCTTC
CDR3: CASSPGLSGRGNSYGYTF

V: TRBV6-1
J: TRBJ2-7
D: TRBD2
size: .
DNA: TGTGCCAGCAGTGAAGCGCCCCTAGCGGGAGTCGGGGAGCAGTACTTC
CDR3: CASSEAPLAGVGEQYF

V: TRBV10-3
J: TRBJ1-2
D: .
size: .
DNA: TGTGCCATCAGTGAGCAAATGGGCGCCTATGGCTACACCTTC
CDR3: CAISEQMGAYGYTF

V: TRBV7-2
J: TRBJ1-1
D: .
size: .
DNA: TGTGCCAGCAGCCTAAGGCCAGGCGCGGCTTTCTTT
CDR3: CASSLRPGAAFF

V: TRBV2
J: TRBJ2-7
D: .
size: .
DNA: TGTGCCAGCAGTGGTAGCAGCGAGCAGTACTTC
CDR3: CASSGSSEQYF

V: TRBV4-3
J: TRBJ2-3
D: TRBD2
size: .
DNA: TGCGCCAGCAGCCAAGGGCGGGGGTTGTTAGGAGATACGCAGTATTTT
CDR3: CASSQGRGLLGDTQYF

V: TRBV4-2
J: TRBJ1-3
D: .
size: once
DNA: TGTGCCAGCAGCCAAGGTGGGGCGGGGGCGTGGGGAAACACCATATATTTT
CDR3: CASSQGGAGAWGNTIYF

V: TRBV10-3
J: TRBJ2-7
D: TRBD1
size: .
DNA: TGTGCCATCAGAGGACAGGGGGGCCTCATCGAGCAGTACTTC
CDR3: CAIRGQGGLIEQYF

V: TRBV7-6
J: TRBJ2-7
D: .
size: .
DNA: TGTGCCAGCAGCTTAGCTCAGGGGAACGAGCAGTACTTC
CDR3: CASSLAQGNEQYF

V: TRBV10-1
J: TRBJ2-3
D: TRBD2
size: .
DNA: TGCGCCAGCAGCTCCGGACTAGCGGGGAGCACAGATACGCAGTATTTT
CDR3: CASSSGLAGSTDTQYF

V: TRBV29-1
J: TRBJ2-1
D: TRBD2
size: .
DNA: TGCAGCGTTGGTGAGACTAGCAAGTTCTTC
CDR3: CSVGETSKFF

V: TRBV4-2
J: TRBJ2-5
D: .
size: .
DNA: TGTGCCAGCAGCCAAAGCGTTAGAGAGACCCAGTACTTC
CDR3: CASSQSVRETQYF

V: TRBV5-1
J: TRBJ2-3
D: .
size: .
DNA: TGCGCCAGCAGCTTGCAGAGAGCGGAGATAGATACGCAGTATTTT
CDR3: CASSLQRAEIDTQYF

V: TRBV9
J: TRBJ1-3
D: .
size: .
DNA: TGTGCCAGCAGCGTAGGACAGGCGAGCTCTGGAAACACCATATATTTT
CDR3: CASSVGQASSGNTIYF

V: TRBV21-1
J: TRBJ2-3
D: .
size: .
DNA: TGTGCCAGCAGCAAAAGGACGTCGACAGGGACCACAGATACGCAGTATTTT
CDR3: CASSKRTSTGTTDTQYF

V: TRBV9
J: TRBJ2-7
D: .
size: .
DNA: TGTGCCAGCAGCTCCCCCGCGGATTCCTACGAGCAGTACTTC
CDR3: CASSSPADSYEQYF

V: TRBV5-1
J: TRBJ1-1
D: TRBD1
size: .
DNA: TGCGCCAGCAGCTTGGTAGGGGGCAGGGATGAAGCTTTCTTT
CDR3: CASSLVGGRDEAFF

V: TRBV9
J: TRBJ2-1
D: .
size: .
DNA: TGTGCCAGCAGCGTAGCATATGGGTTGGGCGGGGAAGAGCAGTTCTTC
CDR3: CASSVAYGLGGEEQFF

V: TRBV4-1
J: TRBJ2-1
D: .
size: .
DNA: TGCGCCAGCAGCCAAAGGGGTGCGGGGCACTACAATGAGCAGTTCTTC
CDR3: CASSQRGAGHYNEQFF

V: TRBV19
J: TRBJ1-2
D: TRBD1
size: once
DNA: TGTGCCAGTAGTTTGACAGGGGCTAACTATGGCTACACCTTC
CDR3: CASSLTGANYGYTF